The 17 T cell receptor beta chains below were found in one sample sequenced in a study of T-cell memory formation after mild COVID-19. TCRdb reprocessed the 5' RACE reads via MiXCR and lists one record per CDR3 protein. The table has hundreds of thousands of distinct CDR3 sequences, approximately 15% seen once. The sample consisted of PBMCs or a T cell subset sorted from them (not recorded which). These receptors were obtained from a young man who had mild COVID-19 (a few samples of this study predate the infection). Cell type and time point are not known.

The chain joins TRBV7-2 to TRBJ2-5; D may be TRBD1 (5 bases). Trimming removed 5 bases at V and 6 bases at J, with 16 bases between. The CDR3 length is 14 residues. Germline V gene sequence: CDR1 SGHTA, CDR2 FQGNSA. The CDR3 nucleotides are TGTGCCAGCAGCCCGGAGACCAGGGCGAAGACCCAGTACTTC. Protein sequence: CASSPETRAKTQYF. Full variable domain (outside the CDR3, taken from reference TRBV7-2 and TRBJ2-5): GAGVSQSPSNKVTEKGKDVELRCDPISGHTALYWYRQSLGQGLEFLIYFQGNSAPDKSGLPSDRFSAERTGGSVSTLTIQRTQQEDSAVYLCASSPETRAKTQYFGPGTRLLVL.

The CDR3 coding sequence is TGTGCCAGCAGAGCAGGGGGCCACTATGGCTACACCTTC. Translating gives CASRAGGHYGYTF. The chain employs TRBV27 and TRBJ1-2; 8 bases align to TRBD1. Trimming took 6 bases from V and 3 from J; bases not matched to a gene: 3. This CDR3 region has 13 residues. Germline CDR1 and CDR2: MNHEY and SMNVEV (reference sequence).

This clonotype occurred a few times. The chain joins TRBV12-3 or TRBV12-4 to TRBJ2-1, with D tentatively TRBD2 (7 bases). This CDR3 region has 14 residues. Trimming cost V 4 bases and J 6 bases, with 13 bases left between them. DNA of the CDR3: TGTGCCAGCAGTTACGGGGGGCCATCCAATGAGCAGTTCTTC. Encoded protein: CASSYGGPSNEQFF.

V is TRBV5-6 and J is TRBJ1-6; a weak D match, TRBD1 (5 bases). This CDR3 is built from 14 residues. Trimming stripped 2 bases from V and 13 bases from J, with 16 bases between. The V gene's germline CDR1 is SGHDT and CDR2 YYEEEE. The CDR3 loop reads CASSLAGPWTPLHF. The CDR3 coding sequence is TGTGCCAGCAGCTTAGCGGGGCCCTGGACCCCCCTCCACTTT.

This clonotype was counted a few times. The rearrangement links TRBV5-1 to TRBJ2-7; D perhaps matches TRBD1 (6 bases). CDR3 size: 15 residues. The germline gives CDR1 SGHRS, CDR2 YFSETQ. Trimming pared 4 bases from V and 4 bases from J, leaving 18 bases between. CDR3 in amino acids: CASSRDTGLLYEQYF. For the CDR3, the DNA is TGCGCCAGCAGCAGGGACACAGGGTTGTTGTACGAGCAGTACTTC. Using reference TRBV5-1 and TRBJ2-7 for the parts outside the CDR3, the full variable domain is KAGVTQTPRYLIKTRGQQVTLSCSPISGHRSVSWYQQTPGQGLQFLFEYFSETQRNKGNFPGRFSGRQFSNSRSEMNVSTLELGDSALYLCASSRDTGLLYEQYFGPGTRLTVT.

The chain has TRBV7-9 and TRBJ2-7; 7 bases are a match to TRBD2. The CDR3 contains 14 residues. CDR1 SEHNR and CDR2 FQNEAQ come from the germline V gene (reference sequence). Trimming at V came to 3 bases and at J to 0 bases, leaving 2 bases not matched to a gene. The CDR3 sequence is CASSFGGNSYEQYF. Here the CDR3 DNA reads TGTGCCAGCAGCTTCGGGGGGAACTCCTACGAGCAGTACTTC.

The chain is built from TRBV7-9 and TRBJ2-7; D unclear. Germline values: CDR1 SEHNR, CDR2 FQNEAQ (reference sequence). Trimming took 1 base from V and 0 from J, leaving 10 bases between them. The length of the CDR3 is 15 residues. This chain's CDR3 is CASSLGSESSYEQYV. The CDR3 DNA reads TGTGCCAGCAGCTTAGGGTCAGAAAGCTCCTACGAGCAGTACGTC.

This clonotype was found a few times. The chain employs TRBV10-2 and TRBJ1-5; 7 positions match TRBD1. CDR1 and CDR2 from the germline V gene are WSHSY and SAAADI. This CDR3 region has 15 residues. V was clipped by 7 bases and J by 0 bases; unmatched bases: 6. CDR3 nucleotide sequence: TGCGCCAGCAAAATGGCAGGGGGTAGCAATCAGCCCCAGCATTTT. The encoded protein is CASKMAGGSNQPQHF.

The chain joins TRBV28 to TRBJ2-3; a possible D gene is TRBD2 (5 bases). V was shortened by 6 bases and J by 3 bases, with 22 bases between the two germline ends. The germline CDR1 and CDR2 sequences are MDHEN and SYDVKM. CDR3 length: 17 amino acids. CDR3 region: CASSKYWTQNPTDTQYF. In nucleotides, the CDR3 is TGTGCCAGCAGCAAATATTGGACTCAAAATCCTACAGATACGCAGTATTTT. Based on the CDR3 plus reference TRBV28 and TRBJ2-3, the full variable domain is DVKVTQSSRYLVKRTGEKVFLECVQDMDHENMFWYRQDPGLGLRLIYFSYDVKMKEKGDIPEGYSVSREKKERFSLILESASTNQTSMYLCASSKYWTQNPTDTQYFGPGTRLTVL.

This clonotype was seen only a few times. The CDR3 bases are TGTGCCAGCAGTGGGGGGGCCAAAAACATTCAGTACTTC. Translation: CASSGGAKNIQYF. This sequence joins TRBV2 and TRBJ2-4; D might be TRBD1 or TRBD2, each matching 5 bases. Germline V gene sequence: CDR1 SNHLY, CDR2 FYNNEI. This CDR3 has 13 residues. V was clipped by 4 bases and J by 1 base, with 5 bases between them.

This clonotype was found a few times. The gene calls are TRBV11-2 and TRBJ1-2; a possible D gene is TRBD1 (5 bases). Germline V gene data show CDR1 as SGHAT and CDR2 as FQNNGV. V gave up 5 bases and J gave up 4 bases, with 11 bases separating them. The CDR3 is 13 amino acids. CDR3 nucleotides: TGTGCCAGCAGCATGGGGGGGTTCTATGGCTACACCTTC. Its translation: CASSMGGFYGYTF.

The rearrangement links TRBV4-1 to TRBJ2-3, with TRBD2 matching 7 bases. V lost 2 bases to trimming and J lost 6 bases; unmatched junction nucleotides: 8. The CDR3 has 15 residues. Germline V gene data show CDR1 as MGHRA and CDR2 as YSYEKL. The chain's CDR3 is CASSQPIGLVDTQYF. The CDR3 bases are TGCGCCAGCAGCCAACCGATCGGACTAGTCGATACGCAGTATTTT.

This clonotype was counted only a few times. The V gene is TRBV15, the J gene TRBJ1-4; D perhaps matches TRBD1 (6 bases). CDR3 length: 15 residues. The V gene's germline CDR1 is LNHNV and CDR2 YYDKDF (reference sequence). V was shortened by 0 bases and J by 8 bases, with 13 bases between the two germline ends. The CDR3 loop is CATSREGAGGEKLFF. Here the CDR3 DNA reads TGTGCCACCAGCAGAGAGGGGGCAGGCGGGGAAAAACTGTTTTTT.

The table lists this clonotype with a few counts. CDR3 DNA sequence: TGTGCCAGCTCACCTAGCCAGCTACAAAATAAGCAACATGAGCAGTTCTTC. This codes for CASSPSQLQNKQHEQFF. The chain employs TRBV18 and TRBJ2-1; D not certain. The CDR3 loop spans 17 amino acids. In germline, CDR1 is KGHSH, CDR2 LQKENI. V was pared by 3 bases and J by 8 bases, with 23 bases between.

The V and J genes are TRBV5-1 and TRBJ2-2, with a weak D call TRBD2 (7 bases). V lost 0 bases and J lost 5, with 14 bases in between. The CDR3 is 16 amino acids. CDR1 is SGHRS, CDR2 YFSETQ, per germline. Written as DNA, the CDR3 is TGCGCCAGCAGCTTGGATCCGGGGGGCATAACCGGGGAGCTGTTTTTT. Translating it yields CASSLDPGGITGELFF. Filled out from reference TRBV5-1 and TRBJ2-2, the complete variable domain reads KAGVTQTPRYLIKTRGQQVTLSCSPISGHRSVSWYQQTPGQGLQFLFEYFSETQRNKGNFPGRFSGRQFSNSRSEMNVSTLELGDSALYLCASSLDPGGITGELFFGEGSRLTVL.

This clonotype was observed a handful of times. The CDR3 reads CANPQGRHEQFF. CDR3 coding DNA: TGTGCCAATCCACAGGGCAGGCATGAGCAGTTCTTC. The chain is built from TRBV6-2 or TRBV6-3 and TRBJ2-1; possibly TRBD1 for D (6 bases). The CDR3 has 12 amino acids. Trimming shortened V by 10 bases and J by 8 bases, and 15 bases separated the two germline ends. Looked up from germline, CDR1 is MNHEY and CDR2 is SVGEGT.

The chain couples TRBV4-1 to TRBJ2-7; the D gene is possibly TRBD1 (6 bases). V lost 4 bases and J lost 6, with 16 bases in between. Germline V lookup: CDR1 MGHRA, CDR2 YSYEKL. CDR3 size: 14 residues. CDR3 loop: CASSRLTGMGEQYF. CDR3 coding DNA: TGCGCCAGCAGCCGACTTACAGGGATGGGCGAGCAGTACTTC.